This entry lists 5 T cell receptor beta chains sequenced from one sample in a study of response to subunit inactivated influenza vaccine. MiXCR, run by TCRdb on the RT-PCR reads, gives a single entry per CDR3 protein. The sample yields roughly 500,000 distinct CDR3 sequences, roughly a quarter seen once. Another study also made use of these data, one on T cells expressing NK-cell markers. From that second work: UMI-tagged 5'RACE template switching yielded the TCR beta cDNA.

Sequencing was performed on CD4+ T cells sorted from PBMCs, taken 11 to 12 days after vaccination. The receptors derive from a man between 45 and 60 years old who received an inactivated influenza vaccine.

This clonotype was counted a few times. The chain uses TRBV5-1 and TRBJ2-1; D remains unclear. V was cut by 0 bases and J by 10 bases, with 11 bases left in between. Germline CDR1 reads SGHRS; CDR2 reads YFSETQ. The CDR3 extends over 13 amino acids. The CDR3 protein is CASSLASTREQFF. Written as DNA, the CDR3 is TGCGCCAGCAGCTTGGCGTCCACCCGGGAGCAGTTCTTC.

V usage is TRBV14 and J usage is TRBJ2-5, with D hard to call. Germline CDR1 reads SGHDN; CDR2 reads FVKESK. Trimming took 4 bases from V and 5 from J, leaving 14 bases between them. CDR3 size: 14 residues. The CDR3 here is CASSPSQLWETQYF. The CDR3 nucleotides are TGTGCCAGCAGCCCCTCACAGCTGTGGGAGACCCAGTACTTC.

This clonotype was recorded many times. This chain joins TRBV27 and TRBJ2-7; 8 nucleotides align to TRBD2. This CDR3 is 15 amino acids long. J was trimmed by 7 bases and V by 7 bases; bases with no gene match: 15. Germline lookup yields CDR1 MNHEY and CDR2 SMNVEV (reference sequence). This CDR3 is CASKQQAGASGEQYF. The CDR3 nucleotides read TGTGCCAGCAAACAACAAGCGGGAGCATCTGGAGAGCAGTACTTC.

This clonotype was recorded a few times. The J gene is TRBJ1-2, the V gene TRBV5-6, with 8 bases fitting TRBD1. V gave up 4 bases and J gave up 8 bases; unmatched junction bases: 7. The V gene's germline CDR1 is SGHDT and CDR2 YYEEEE. This CDR3 is 13 amino acids long. CDR3 bases: TGTGCCAGCAGCAAAGTGGACAGGGACGGCTACACCTTC. Its translation is CASSKVDRDGYTF.

This chain connects TRBV6-1 to TRBJ1-4; D call uncertain. From germline, CDR1 is MNHNS and CDR2 SASEGT. The CDR3 is 18 residues long. With 5 bases removed from V and 7 bases from J, the gap between germline ends came to 26 bases. The CDR3 is CASSTSLRTGPEAEKLFF. CDR3 nucleotides: TGTGCCAGCAGTACCTCACTCCGCACGGGCCCCGAGGCTGAAAAACTGTTTTTT.